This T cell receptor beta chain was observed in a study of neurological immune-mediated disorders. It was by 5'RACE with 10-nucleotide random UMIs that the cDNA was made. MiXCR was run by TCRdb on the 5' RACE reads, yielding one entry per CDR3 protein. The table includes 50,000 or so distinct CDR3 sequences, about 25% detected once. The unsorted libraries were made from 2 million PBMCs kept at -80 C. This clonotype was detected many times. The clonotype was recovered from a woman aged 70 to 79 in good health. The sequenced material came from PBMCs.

The CDR3 DNA reads TGCGCCAGCAGCTTGGGACGGGATCTTAGGGAAAAACTGTTTTTT. Translated, it gives CASSLGRDLREKLFF. The rearrangement links TRBV5-1 to TRBJ1-4; D is unclear. This CDR3 contains 15 residues. The germline V gene has CDR1 SGHRS and CDR2 YFSETQ. V was pared by 0 bases and J by 8 bases, with 14 bases between.